One and the same sample provided the 29 T cell receptor beta chains below, sequenced in a study of early T cells in non-severe SARS-CoV-2 infection. TCRdb re-analysed the 5' RACE reads in MiXCR, keeping a single row per CDR3 protein. Of 68,000 or so distinct CDR3 sequences listed, approximately 10% are singletons. What was sequenced was whole blood. Receptors were obtained from an adult who was a healthcare worker with PCR-confirmed SARS-CoV-2 infection or an uninfected control (not recorded which).

This clonotype has a handful of counts. This chain links TRBV4-1 with TRBJ1-5; 8 bases map to TRBD1. V shed 3 bases and J 5 bases; nucleotides not matched to a gene: 6. Germline lookup yields CDR1 MGHRA and CDR2 YSYEKL. The CDR3 is 15 residues long. The CDR3 DNA reads TGCGCCAGCAGCCACCCCGGACAGGGCCATCAGCCCCAGCATTTT. Translation: CASSHPGQGHQPQHF.

This clonotype came up a few times. The J gene is TRBJ1-2, the V gene TRBV28; no clear D. The germline V gene has CDR1 MDHEN and CDR2 SYDVKM. V lost 2 bases to trimming and J lost 4 bases, with 8 bases between them. The CDR3 covers 13 residues. The CDR3 loop reads CASSLKIRYGYTF. The CDR3 DNA sequence: TGTGCCAGCAGTTTAAAGATTCGCTATGGCTACACCTTC.

The chain uses TRBV7-3 and TRBJ2-5; no clear D. Germline assignment: CDR1 SGHTA and CDR2 FQGTGA. CDR3 length: 12 amino acids. With 4 bases removed from V and 9 bases from J, the gap between germline ends came to 12 bases. CDR3 sequence reads: CASSSPNGPQYF. In DNA form, the CDR3 reads TGTGCCAGCAGCTCACCCAACGGGCCCCAGTACTTC.

A few counts support this clonotype. V gene TRBV20-1 combines with J gene TRBJ2-3, with D perhaps TRBD2 (6 bases). V lost 5 bases to trimming and J lost 4 bases, with 19 bases between them. The germline V gene has CDR1 DFQATT and CDR2 SNEGSKA (reference sequence). The CDR3 totals 15 residues. In DNA form, the CDR3 reads TGCAGTGCTGCTGGCGGGGCCGGGATGGCAGATACGCAGTATTTT. It is translated as CSAAGGAGMADTQYF.

The chain employs TRBV2 and TRBJ2-1; 8 nucleotides align to TRBD2. The CDR3 length is 13 residues. Germline V gene data show CDR1 as SNHLY and CDR2 as FYNNEI. The V gene end was trimmed by 3 bases and the J gene end by 10 bases; junction bases not matched to a gene: 5. DNA for the CDR3: TGTGCCAGCAGTGAGATTGCGGGGGGCGAGCAGTTCTTC. Protein: CASSEIAGGEQFF.

J is TRBJ2-2 and V is TRBV14; TRBD2 is a possible D gene (6 bases). CDR3 length: 16 residues. Germline assignment: CDR1 SGHDN and CDR2 FVKESK. Trimming took off 2 bases at V and 4 bases at J, with 14 bases between the two ends. CDR3 sequence: CASSQFIRRGTGELFF. The DNA for the CDR3 is TGTGCCAGCAGCCAATTCATCCGGCGGGGCACCGGGGAGCTGTTTTTT.

This clonotype appeared many times. The chain recombines TRBV2 with TRBJ2-2; TRBD2 might be the D (6 bases). CDR1 SNHLY and CDR2 FYNNEI come from the germline V gene. Trimming cost V 5 bases and J 3 bases, with 13 bases left between them. The CDR3 length is 15 residues. In DNA, the CDR3 is TGTGCCAGCAGTTGGCGGGAAAGGTACACCGGGGAGCTGTTTTTT. It codes for CASSWRERYTGELFF. The full variable domain, in which reference TRBV2 and TRBJ2-2 provide the parts outside the CDR3, is EPEVTQTPSHQVTQMGQEVILRCVPISNHLYFYWYRQILGQKVEFLVSFYNNEISEKSEIFDDQFSVERPDGSNFTLKIRSTKLEDSAMYFCASSWRERYTGELFFGEGSRLTVL.

In this sample, this clonotype turned up many times. V and J are TRBV12-3 or TRBV12-4 and TRBJ2-7, with TRBD2 identical over 8 bases. Trimming removed 5 bases from V and 2 bases from J; junction bases left unmatched: 5. The CDR3 has 14 residues. The CDR3 is CASSPIAGPYEQYF. The CDR3 DNA reads TGTGCCAGCAGTCCTATAGCGGGACCCTACGAGCAGTACTTC.

This clonotype has a handful of counts. The rearrangement joins TRBV20-1 to TRBJ2-3; TRBD2 agrees at 7 bases. J lost 1 base, V lost 0 bases, and 1 base had no gene match. CDR1 is DFQATT, CDR2 SNEGSKA, per germline (reference sequence). This CDR3 comprises 14 residues. The CDR3, as DNA: TGCAGTGCTAGAGAGGGAGGGGGCACAGATACGCAGTATTTT. It translates to CSAREGGGTDTQYF.

V is TRBV21-1 and J is TRBJ2-5. TRBV21-1 is deemed a pseudogene. The CDR3 has 13 amino acids. CDR3 nucleotides: TGTGCCAGCACAGGACCGTCCCAAGAGACCCAGTACTTC. Encoded protein: CASTGPSQETQYF.

J is TRBJ1-3 and V is TRBV9; 8 bases are shared with TRBD1. This CDR3 has 15 amino acids. Trimming cost V 3 bases and J 2 bases; bases outside gene matches: 4. Germline CDR1 and CDR2: SGDLS and YYNGEE. The CDR3 region has the DNA TGTGCCAGCAGCGCGACAGGGGATACTGGAAACACCATATATTTT. Protein sequence: CASSATGDTGNTIYF.

The V and J genes are TRBV11-2 and TRBJ2-7; TRBD1 aligns across 11 bases. Unmatched junction bases numbered 9, after V lost 5 bases and J lost 6 bases. Germline lookup yields CDR1 SGHAT and CDR2 FQNNGV. The length of the CDR3 is 15 residues. The CDR3 DNA sequence: TGTGCCAGCAGCGTTGAGGGGACAGGGGGTTTCGAGCAGTACTTC. Its translation: CASSVEGTGGFEQYF.

This clonotype occurred a few times. V and J are TRBV6-2 or TRBV6-3 and TRBJ2-6; the D gene is possibly TRBD1 (6 bases). The CDR3 is 17 residues long. In germline, CDR1 is MNHEY, CDR2 SVGEGT. Trimming stripped 5 bases from V and 0 bases from J, with 14 bases between. CDR3 loop: CASSRWTASSGANVLTF. The CDR3 region has the DNA TGTGCCAGCAGTCGCTGGACAGCGAGCTCTGGGGCCAACGTCCTGACTTTC.

Many counts were recorded for this clonotype. The chain has TRBV27 and TRBJ2-7, with 10 bases identical to TRBD2. CDR3 length: 15 residues. The ends lost 4 bases at V and 3 bases at J; junction bases unmatched: 6. CDR1 MNHEY and CDR2 SMNVEV come from the germline V gene (reference sequence). For the CDR3, the DNA is TGTGCCAGCAGTTCCTCAGCGGGAGGGTACTACGAGCAGTACTTC. Translation gives CASSSSAGGYYEQYF.

The chain couples TRBV7-9 to TRBJ2-6; 9 bases are shared with TRBD2. Germline V gene data show CDR1 as SEHNR and CDR2 as FQNEAQ (reference sequence). There are 20 residues in the CDR3. The V gene end was trimmed by 5 bases and the J gene end by 0 bases; junction bases not matched to a gene: 14. In DNA, the CDR3 is TGTGCCAGCAGCAGAACAGCGGGAGGCCTACCTGACTCTGGGGCCAACGTCCTGACTTTC. Translated: CASSRTAGGLPDSGANVLTF.

V is TRBV9 and J is TRBJ2-1; D gene ambiguous. This CDR3 has 13 residues. CDR1 and CDR2 from the germline V gene are SGDLS and YYNGEE. Between the trimmed V and J ends, which lost 2 bases and 3 bases, there was a span of 6 bases. DNA for the CDR3: TGTGCCAGCAGCGTTACCAACTACAATGAGCAGTTCTTC. It codes for CASSVTNYNEQFF.

This clonotype has a count of ten or more. The chain carries TRBV20-1 and TRBJ1-2; possible D gene TRBD1, 6 bases. Germline CDR1 reads DFQATT; CDR2 reads SNEGSKA (reference sequence). The CDR3 runs 13 residues. V dropped 3 bases and J dropped 3 bases, with 11 bases sitting between them. Written as DNA, the CDR3 is TGCAGTGCTAGCTCCAGGGGAGACTATGGCTACACCTTC. Protein: CSASSRGDYGYTF.

This clonotype was picked up a small number of times. The chain carries TRBV6-1 and TRBJ1-1; D remains unclear. CDR3 size: 12 residues. Germline V gene lookup returns CDR1 MNHNS and CDR2 SASEGT. The V and J ends lost 10 bases and 1 base respectively, with 10 bases between them. The CDR3 DNA reads TGTGCCACCGGGCGTGGGAACACTGAAGCTTTCTTT. It encodes CATGRGNTEAFF.

The chain employs TRBV6-5 and TRBJ1-2; perhaps TRBD1 as D (6 bases). V was pared by 8 bases and J by 7 bases, with 11 bases between. This CDR3 has 11 amino acids. Germline V CDR1 and CDR2: MNHEY, SVGAGI. The CDR3 spells CASFGGIGYTF. The CDR3 DNA sequence: TGTGCCAGCTTCGGGGGCATTGGCTACACCTTC.

This clonotype has just a few counts. The chain carries TRBV10-1 and TRBJ2-5, with no clear D. With 8 bases removed from V and 5 bases from J, the gap between germline ends came to 15 bases. This CDR3 has 13 amino acids. The germline V gene has CDR1 WNHNN and CDR2 SYGVQD (reference sequence). CDR3 region: CASSDSLGETQYF. The CDR3 DNA sequence: TGCGCCAGCTCCGACTCCTTGGGCGAGACCCAGTACTTC.

Only a few counts were recorded for this clonotype. This chain connects TRBV28 to TRBJ2-3, with D perhaps matching TRBD1 (6 bases). The CDR3 runs to 15 residues. V was pared by 2 bases and J by 1 base, with 10 bases between. The V gene's germline CDR1 is MDHEN and CDR2 SYDVKM. The CDR3 coding sequence is TGTGCCAGCAGTTTACAGGGGATCGGCACAGATACGCAGTATTTT. Amino acids: CASSLQGIGTDTQYF.

This clonotype occurred many times. The chain has TRBV11-1 and TRBJ2-1, with 8 nucleotides matching TRBD1. Germline V gene sequence: CDR1 SGHAT, CDR2 FQDESV (reference sequence). The ends lost 8 bases at V and 6 bases at J; junction bases unmatched: 9. The CDR3 covers 14 residues. As DNA, the CDR3 is TGTGCCAGCTCCGGACAGGGAATGATCAATGAGCAGTTCTTC. Protein sequence: CASSGQGMINEQFF.

Comments on this clonotype: A junction end diverges from the germline sequence, so it may reflect a read error. The V and J genes are TRBV14 and TRBJ2-7, with a weak D call TRBD1 (5 bases). CDR3 length: 15 amino acids. CDR1 and CDR2 from the germline V gene are SGHDN and FVKESK. The CDR3 sequence: CTSSQVRVWGDEQYF. Here the CDR3 DNA reads TGTACCAGCAGCCAAGTCCGGGTCTGGGGCGACGAGCAGTACTTC.

In its sample, this clonotype was seen a few times. The chain recombines TRBV10-3 with TRBJ2-7, with D maybe TRBD2 (6 bases). The CDR3 spans 14 residues. CDR1 and CDR2 (germline): ENHRY, SYGVKD. V lost 4 bases and J 1 base, leaving 11 bases between the germline ends. CDR3 in amino acids: CAISGGVESYEQYF. The CDR3 region has the DNA TGTGCCATCAGTGGGGGGGTCGAATCCTACGAGCAGTACTTC.

The chain couples TRBV5-1 to TRBJ2-1; weak D call: TRBD2 (5 bases). The germline V gene encodes CDR1 SGHRS and CDR2 YFSETQ. The CDR3 has 15 amino acids. Trimming removed 2 bases at V and 8 bases at J, with 17 bases between. The CDR3 sequence is CASSLGITSDDEQFF. The CDR3 nucleotides read TGCGCCAGCAGCTTAGGGATAACTAGTGACGATGAGCAGTTCTTC.

This clonotype appeared many times. This chain joins TRBV28 and TRBJ2-7, with 8 bases matching TRBD2. Germline values: CDR1 MDHEN, CDR2 SYDVKM. V lost 10 bases to trimming and J lost 0 bases; unmatched junction nucleotides: 14. The CDR3 is made up of 16 amino acids. The CDR3 here is CATSYGAGTSSYEQYF. The CDR3 coding sequence is TGTGCCACGTCGTATGGGGCCGGGACTAGCTCCTACGAGCAGTACTTC.

The sample holds many counts of this clonotype. The rearrangement uses TRBV20-1 and TRBJ2-1; D is undetermined. V was trimmed by 5 bases and J by 5 bases, leaving 16 bases between them. The CDR3 length is 14 residues. The germline V gene encodes CDR1 DFQATT and CDR2 SNEGSKA (reference sequence). This CDR3 is CSAQTLRYHNEQFF. In DNA, the CDR3 is TGCAGTGCTCAGACACTACGTTACCACAATGAGCAGTTCTTC.

V and J are TRBV12-3 or TRBV12-4 and TRBJ2-5; D not certain. With 1 base removed from V and 5 bases from J, the gap between germline ends came to 14 bases. The CDR3 consists of 15 residues. CDR3 bases: TGTGCCAGCAGTTTAGTTGGGTCGTCTCACGAGACCCAGTACTTC. Protein sequence: CASSLVGSSHETQYF.

This sequence joins TRBV20-1 and TRBJ2-7; D call uncertain. This CDR3 comprises 14 residues. The germline V gene has CDR1 DFQATT and CDR2 SNEGSKA (reference sequence). Trimming took 6 bases from V and 0 from J, leaving 15 bases between them. Here the CDR3 DNA reads TGCAGTGCCAACTATGCCGACAACTCCTACGAGCAGTACTTC. Its translation is CSANYADNSYEQYF.